This T cell receptor beta chain is from a study of blood T cell repertoires in COVID-19. Across the whole study: The study drew acute and convalescent COVID-19 samples from the United States, Italy and Spain.

This CDR3 has 15 residues. The V end was cut by 3 bases, the J end by 0 bases, with 9 bases between. Germline assignment: CDR1 SGHAT and CDR2 FQNNGV. Authors' methods: Amplified reference gene primers provided the basis for estimating nucleated cell counts. The protocol was immunoSEQ multiplex PCR, while the TCRdb copy is restricted to in-frame clones and leaves out a portion. V and J calls and clone size are copied from that table; D and trimming were computed from the DNA. Here the sample spans about half a million clones, roughly 85% being singletons. The receptor's source is a human donor in a cohort sampled during active COVID-19. Sequenced input: peripheral blood. The V and J genes are TRBV11-2 and TRBJ1-3; D unresolved. Here the CDR3 DNA reads TGTGCCAGCAGCTTGGCCCAGGACTCTGGAAACACCATATATTTT. Protein: CASSLAQDSGNTIYF.